The clone carrying this TCR beta chain was seen just once. V dropped 10 bases and J dropped 3 bases, with 13 bases sitting between them. The CDR3 runs to 13 residues. Looked up from germline, CDR1 is SNHLY and CDR2 is FYNNEI. The source of the sample is a study of T cell changes during pregnancy in multiple sclerosis. Only in-frame clones appear in the TCRdb table, and some are missing; sequencing was by immunoSEQ multiplex PCR. The sample carries 35,000 or so clones, about 91% recorded once. The V call is TRBV2, the J call TRBJ2-1; possible D gene TRBD2, 7 bases. The TCR originated in a female donor in good health, enrolled as a control in a pregnancy study. The sequences come from CD4+ T cells from peripheral blood mononuclear cells, collected in the third trimester of pregnancy. In nucleotides, the CDR3 is TGTGCCACCCGGGGGGCGGACTACAATGAGCAGTTCTTC. Encoded protein: CATRGADYNEQFF.